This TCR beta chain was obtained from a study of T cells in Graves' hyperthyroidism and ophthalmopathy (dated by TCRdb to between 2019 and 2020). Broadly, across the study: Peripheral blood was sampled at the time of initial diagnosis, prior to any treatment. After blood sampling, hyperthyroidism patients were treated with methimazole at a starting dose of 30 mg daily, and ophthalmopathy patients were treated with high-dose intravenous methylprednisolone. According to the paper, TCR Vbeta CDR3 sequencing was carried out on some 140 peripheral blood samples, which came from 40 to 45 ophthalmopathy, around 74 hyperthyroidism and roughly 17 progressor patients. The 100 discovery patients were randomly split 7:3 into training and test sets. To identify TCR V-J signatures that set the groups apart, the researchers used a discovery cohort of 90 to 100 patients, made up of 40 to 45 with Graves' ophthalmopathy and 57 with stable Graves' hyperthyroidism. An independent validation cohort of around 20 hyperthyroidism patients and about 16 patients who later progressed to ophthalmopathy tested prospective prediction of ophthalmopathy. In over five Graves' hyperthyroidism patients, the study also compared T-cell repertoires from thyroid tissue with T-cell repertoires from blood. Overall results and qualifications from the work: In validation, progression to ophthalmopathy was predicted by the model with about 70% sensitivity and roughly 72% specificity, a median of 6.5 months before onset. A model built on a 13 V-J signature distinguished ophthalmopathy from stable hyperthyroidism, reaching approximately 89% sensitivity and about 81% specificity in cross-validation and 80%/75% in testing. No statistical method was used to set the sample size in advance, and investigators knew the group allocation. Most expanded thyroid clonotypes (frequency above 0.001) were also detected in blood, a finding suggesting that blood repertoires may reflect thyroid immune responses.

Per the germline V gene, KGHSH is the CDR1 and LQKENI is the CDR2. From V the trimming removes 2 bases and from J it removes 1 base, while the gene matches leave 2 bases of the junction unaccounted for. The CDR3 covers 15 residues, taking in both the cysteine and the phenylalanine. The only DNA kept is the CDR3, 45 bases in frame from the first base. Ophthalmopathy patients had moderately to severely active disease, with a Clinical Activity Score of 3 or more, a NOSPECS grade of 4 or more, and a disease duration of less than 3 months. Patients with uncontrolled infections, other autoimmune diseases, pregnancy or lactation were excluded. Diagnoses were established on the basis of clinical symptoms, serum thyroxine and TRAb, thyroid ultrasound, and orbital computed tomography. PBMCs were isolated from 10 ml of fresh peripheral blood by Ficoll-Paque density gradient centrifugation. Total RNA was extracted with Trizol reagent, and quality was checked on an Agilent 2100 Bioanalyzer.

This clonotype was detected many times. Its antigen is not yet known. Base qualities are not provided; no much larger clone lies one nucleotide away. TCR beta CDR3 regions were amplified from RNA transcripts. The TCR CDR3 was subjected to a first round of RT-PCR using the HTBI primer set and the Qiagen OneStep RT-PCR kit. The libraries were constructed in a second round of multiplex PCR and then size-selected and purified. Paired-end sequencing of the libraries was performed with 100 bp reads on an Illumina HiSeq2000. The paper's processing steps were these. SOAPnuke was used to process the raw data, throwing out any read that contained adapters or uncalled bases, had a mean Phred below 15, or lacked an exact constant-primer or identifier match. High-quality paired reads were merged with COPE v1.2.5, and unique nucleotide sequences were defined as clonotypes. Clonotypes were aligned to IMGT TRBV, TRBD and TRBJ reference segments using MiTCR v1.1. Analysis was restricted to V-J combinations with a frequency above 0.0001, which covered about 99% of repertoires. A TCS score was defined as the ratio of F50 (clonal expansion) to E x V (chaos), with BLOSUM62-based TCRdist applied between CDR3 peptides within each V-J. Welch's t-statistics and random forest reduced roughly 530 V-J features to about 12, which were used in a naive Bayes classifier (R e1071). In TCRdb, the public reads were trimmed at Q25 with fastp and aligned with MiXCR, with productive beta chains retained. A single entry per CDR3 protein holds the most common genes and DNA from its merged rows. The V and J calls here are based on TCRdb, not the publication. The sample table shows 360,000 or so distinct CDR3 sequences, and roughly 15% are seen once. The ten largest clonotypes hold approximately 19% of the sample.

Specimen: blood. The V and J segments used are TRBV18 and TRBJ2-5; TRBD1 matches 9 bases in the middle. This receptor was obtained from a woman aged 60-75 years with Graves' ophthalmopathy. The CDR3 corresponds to CASSPRTGVQETQYF. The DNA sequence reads TGTGCCAGCTCACCAAGGACAGGGGTCCAAGAGACCCAGTACTTC.